The 18 T cell receptor beta chains below all came from one sample that was sequenced in a study of regulatory T cells in long-lasting Graves disease. Arm-PCR of CDR3 regions and iRepertoire HTBI primers were the basis on which TCR beta libraries were built. TCRdb fed the multiplex PCR reads into MiXCR, producing one record per CDR3 protein. The sample gives approximately 350,000 distinct CDR3 sequences, roughly 10% of which show up once; about 19% is in the top ten. As to time point: newly diagnosed GD, antithyroid drugs for less than 3 months. With RNA extracted from PBMCs as input, the TCR library was made. This sample was also put to use in a study of T cells in Graves' hyperthyroidism and ophthalmopathy.

The sequencing used peripheral blood mononuclear cells (PBMCs), collected at new diagnosis, from a patient treated with antithyroid drugs. The receptors stem from a young woman with Graves disease.

The table lists this clonotype with many counts. The chain has TRBV7-2 and TRBJ2-7; possibly TRBD2 for D (5 bases). The ends were cut back, 5 bases at V and 4 bases at J, with 15 bases in the middle. From germline, CDR1 is SGHTA and CDR2 FQGNSA. The CDR3 loop spans 14 amino acids. The DNA of the CDR3 is TGTGCCAGCAGCCTCGCGGGCAACACATACGAGCAGTACTTC. This sequence encodes CASSLAGNTYEQYF.

The chain joins TRBV7-9 to TRBJ2-2, with TRBD1 matching 8 bases. Germline CDR1 SEHNR, CDR2 FQNEAQ (reference sequence). Trimming removed 5 bases from V and 1 base from J; junction bases left unmatched: 18. This CDR3 is 20 amino acids long. CDR3 protein: CASSPTNRDRKAKNTGELFF. CDR3 coding DNA: TGTGCCAGCAGCCCGACTAACCGGGACAGGAAGGCGAAGAACACCGGGGAGCTGTTTTTT. The full variable domain, with the rest looked up from reference TRBV7-9 and TRBJ2-2, is DTGVSQNPRHKITKRGQNVTFRCDPISEHNRLYWYRQTLGQGPEFLTYFQNEAQLEKSRLLSDRFSAERPKGSFSTLEIQRTEQGDSAMYLCASSPTNRDRKAKNTGELFFGEGSRLTVL.

This clonotype was recorded many times. The V and J genes are TRBV19 and TRBJ2-3; 7 positions agree with TRBD2. The CDR3 covers 14 residues. J was trimmed by 0 bases and V by 9 bases; bases with no gene match: 6. Germline-derived CDR1 and CDR2 are LNHDA and SQIVND (reference sequence). The CDR3 coding sequence is TGTGCCAGCAGTCGGACTAGTAGCACAGATACGCAGTATTTT. Encoded protein: CASSRTSSTDTQYF. Full variable domain (missing parts from reference TRBV19 and TRBJ2-3): DGGITQSPKYLFRKEGQNVTLSCEQNLNHDAMYWYRQDPGQGLRLIYYSQIVNDFQKGDIAEGYSVSREKKESFPLTVTSAQKNPTAFYLCASSRTSSTDTQYFGPGTRLTVL.

V and J are TRBV27 and TRBJ1-6, with D hard to call. From germline, CDR1 is MNHEY and CDR2 SMNVEV (reference sequence). V gave up 5 bases and J gave up 7 bases, with 18 bases separating them. The CDR3 extends over 16 amino acids. CDR3 nucleotide sequence: TGTGCCAGCAGTCCCAGAGGGATCGAACGGAATTCACCCCTCCACTTT. It yields the protein CASSPRGIERNSPLHF.

Many counts were recorded for this clonotype. V usage is TRBV5-1 and J usage is TRBJ2-7, with 15 bases aligning to TRBD2. The CDR3 spans 15 residues. CDR1 is SGHRS, CDR2 YFSETQ, per germline. J was trimmed by 7 bases and V by 2 bases; bases with no gene match: 4. The CDR3 nucleotides are TGCGCCAGCAGCTTTGGACTAGCGGGAGGGGATGAGCAGTACTTC. Its translation is CASSFGLAGGDEQYF.

This clonotype was seen only a few times. A much more abundant neighbour one base away suggests this may be a read error. The chain carries TRBV7-2 and TRBJ2-2; D ambiguous. Trimming stripped 6 bases from V and 1 base from J, with 3 bases between. Germline values: CDR1 SGHTA, CDR2 FQGNSA. This CDR3 has 12 amino acids. The CDR3 sequence is CASSENTGELFF. For the CDR3, the DNA is TGTGCCAGCAGTGAGAACACCGGGGAGCTGTTTTTT.

This clonotype was seen many times. This chain joins TRBV14 and TRBJ2-2, with TRBD1 identical over 7 bases. Germline V gives CDR1 SGHDN, CDR2 FVKESK. This CDR3 spans 15 amino acids. V shed 5 bases and J 6 bases; nucleotides not matched to a gene: 9. The CDR3: CASSADRDVSGELFF. CDR3 DNA sequence: TGTGCCAGCAGCGCAGACAGGGACGTGTCCGGGGAGCTGTTTTTT.

The chain links TRBV10-3 to TRBJ1-5; TRBD1 matches at 7 bases. The CDR3 is 14 amino acids. From germline, CDR1 is ENHRY and CDR2 SYGVKD. After removal of 4 bases from V and 3 bases from J, the junction contained 3 bases not matched to a gene. The CDR3: CAISGTGANQPQHF. Here the CDR3 DNA reads TGTGCCATCAGTGGGACAGGAGCCAATCAGCCCCAGCATTTT.

The chain recombines TRBV7-3 with TRBJ2-3; D is uncertain. This CDR3 has 14 residues. The germline gives CDR1 SGHTA, CDR2 FQGTGA. V lost 0 bases and J 5 bases, leaving 9 bases between the germline ends. CDR3 DNA: TGTGCCAGCAGCTTAACTCCTGGCCGAGATACGCAGTATTTT. Its translation is CASSLTPGRDTQYF.

The chain recombines TRBV28 with TRBJ1-1, with 10 nucleotides matching TRBD1. V lost 6 bases, J lost 4 bases, and 14 bases stayed unmatched. CDR3 length equals 17 residues. CDR1 is MDHEN and CDR2 is SYDVKM in the germline V gene. The chain's CDR3 is CASRSGTGDEVGTEAFF. DNA for the CDR3: TGTGCCAGCAGGTCCGGGACAGGGGATGAAGTGGGCACTGAAGCTTTCTTT. Full variable domain (remainder filled in from reference TRBV28 and TRBJ1-1): DVKVTQSSRYLVKRTGEKVFLECVQDMDHENMFWYRQDPGLGLRLIYFSYDVKMKEKGDIPEGYSVSREKKERFSLILESASTNQTSMYLCASRSGTGDEVGTEAFFGQGTRLTVV.

In this sample, this clonotype turned up many times. The V call is TRBV7-9, the J call TRBJ1-1, with D unresolved. The germline gives CDR1 SEHNR, CDR2 FQNEAQ (reference sequence). The CDR3 runs 15 residues. Trimming pared 5 bases from V and 6 bases from J, leaving 19 bases between. The CDR3 here is CASSQHYMNIAEAFF. CDR3 sequence (DNA): TGTGCCAGCAGCCAGCACTACATGAACATCGCTGAAGCTTTCTTT.

This clonotype was counted only a few times. The chain joins TRBV7-9 to TRBJ1-1; D ambiguous. Trimming took 8 bases from V and 3 from J, leaving 13 bases between them. CDR3 size: 13 residues. From germline, CDR1 is SEHNR and CDR2 FQNEAQ (reference sequence). The CDR3 region is CASAYPGDTEAFF. CDR3 nucleotides: TGTGCCAGCGCCTATCCCGGGGACACTGAAGCTTTCTTT.

The table lists this clonotype with many counts. The chain is built from TRBV12-3 or TRBV12-4 and TRBJ1-2; no definite D call. The CDR3 is made up of 15 amino acids. V lost 8 bases, J lost 3 bases, and 19 bases lay in between. CDR3 nucleotide sequence: TGTGCCAGCGCCACCCTGGGCCTTGGGGACTATGGCTACACCTTC. Protein: CASATLGLGDYGYTF.

This clonotype was seen repeatedly, ten times or more. The rearrangement joins TRBV20-1 to TRBJ2-1, with TRBD1 as a possible D gene (7 bases). Trimming took off 4 bases at V and 7 bases at J, with 14 bases between the two ends. This CDR3 has 13 residues. The germline CDR1 and CDR2 sequences are DFQATT and SNEGSKA (reference sequence). The CDR3 loop is CSAIRGARNEQFF. CDR3 in DNA: TGCAGTGCTATCAGGGGGGCGAGGAATGAGCAGTTCTTC.

The table lists this clonotype with many counts. The chain couples TRBV12-3 or TRBV12-4 to TRBJ1-2; TRBD1 might be the D (6 bases). This CDR3 is 12 amino acids long. Trimming removed 2 bases at V and 12 bases at J, with 13 bases between. The CDR3 DNA sequence: TGTGCCAGCAGTTTACCAACAGGGCCGCACACCTTC. It yields the protein CASSLPTGPHTF.

The V call is TRBV29-1, the J call TRBJ1-1; 8 bases are a match to TRBD1. Germline V gene sequence: CDR1 SQVTM, CDR2 ANQGSEA. This CDR3 is built from 13 residues. The V gene end was trimmed by 4 bases and the J gene end by 6 bases; junction bases not matched to a gene: 7. The CDR3, as DNA: TGCAGCGTTGGCCCAGACAGGGGTTCTGAAGCTTTCTTT. This translates into CSVGPDRGSEAFF.

About this clonotype: A read error is the likely source, as a far larger clone sits one nucleotide away. J is TRBJ1-1 and V is TRBV6-1, with D perhaps matching TRBD1 (6 bases). Trimming pared 7 bases from V and 8 bases from J, leaving 17 bases between. CDR1 and CDR2 from the germline V gene are MNHNS and SASEGT. The length of the CDR3 is 13 residues. Here the CDR3 reads CASTRTARGEAFF. The CDR3, as DNA: TGTGCCAGCACCCGGACAGCCCGGGGGGAAGCTTTCTTT.

Many counts were recorded for this clonotype. The chain carries TRBV7-9 and TRBJ1-1, with D perhaps matching TRBD1 (5 bases). Trimming removed 5 bases from V and 1 base from J, with 11 bases in between. This CDR3 comprises 14 residues. Germline lookup yields CDR1 SEHNR and CDR2 FQNEAQ (reference sequence). The CDR3 here is CASSPDQGNTEAFF. The DNA for the CDR3 is TGTGCCAGCAGCCCCGACCAGGGGAACACTGAAGCTTTCTTT.